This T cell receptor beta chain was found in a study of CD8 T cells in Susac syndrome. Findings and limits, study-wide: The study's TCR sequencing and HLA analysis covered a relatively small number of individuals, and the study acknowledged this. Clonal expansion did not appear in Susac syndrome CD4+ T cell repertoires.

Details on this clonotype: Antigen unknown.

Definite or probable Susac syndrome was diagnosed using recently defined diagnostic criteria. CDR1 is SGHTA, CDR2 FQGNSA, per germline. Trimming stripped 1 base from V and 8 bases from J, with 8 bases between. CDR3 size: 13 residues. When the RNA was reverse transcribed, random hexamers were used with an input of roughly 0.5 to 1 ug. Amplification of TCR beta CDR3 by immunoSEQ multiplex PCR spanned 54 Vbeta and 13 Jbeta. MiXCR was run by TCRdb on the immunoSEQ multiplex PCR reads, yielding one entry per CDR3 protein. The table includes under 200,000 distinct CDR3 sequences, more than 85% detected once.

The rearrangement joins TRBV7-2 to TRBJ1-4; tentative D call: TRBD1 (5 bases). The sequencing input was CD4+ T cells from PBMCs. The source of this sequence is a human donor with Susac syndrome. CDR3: CASSLGGDEKLFF. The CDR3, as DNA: TGTGCCAGCAGCTTAGGGGGGGACGAAAAACTGTTTTTT. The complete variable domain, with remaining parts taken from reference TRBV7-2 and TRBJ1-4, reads GAGVSQSPSNKVTEKGKDVELRCDPISGHTALYWYRQSLGQGLEFLIYFQGNSAPDKSGLPSDRFSAERTGGSVSTLTIQRTQQEDSAVYLCASSLGGDEKLFFGSGTQLSVL.